These 21 T cell receptor beta chains share one sample of origin, sequenced in a study of T-cell reconstitution after alpha-beta-depleted transplantation in children. Unique molecular identifiers were built into the TCRbeta library. MiXCR was run by TCRdb on the PCR reads, yielding one entry per CDR3 protein. In the table there are 200,000 or so distinct CDR3 sequences, under 8.5% of which are singletons. Sequencing used PBMCs, obtained before TCRalphabeta/CD19-depleted stem cell transplant. The receptor set was obtained from a boy aged 2-9 years with acute lymphoblastic leukemia, due to receive a stem cell transplant.

The chain uses TRBV6-1 and TRBJ1-5; maybe TRBD1 (5 bases). Trimming took off 10 bases at V and 6 bases at J, with 16 bases between the two ends. This CDR3 has 13 residues. CDR1 is MNHNS, CDR2 SASEGT, per germline. CDR3 in DNA: TGTGCCAACTCCGGGACCCCAGGTCAGCCCCAGCATTTT. Translating it yields CANSGTPGQPQHF.

A few counts support this clonotype. The rearrangement uses TRBV28 and TRBJ1-1; 9 bases agree with TRBD1. Germline trimming cut 9 bases from V and 8 bases from J; bases unmatched to any gene: 7. CDR1 is MDHEN, CDR2 SYDVKM, per germline. CDR3 length: 12 amino acids. As DNA, the CDR3 is TGTGCCAGTAACAGGGGGCGGTTAGAAGCTTTCTTT. Protein: CASNRGRLEAFF.

This clonotype was seen a few times. The chain couples TRBV28 to TRBJ1-5, with D possibly being TRBD1 (5 bases). This CDR3 is built from 15 residues. Deletions cut 6 bases from V and 0 bases from J, with 12 bases between. Germline CDR1 and CDR2: MDHEN and SYDVKM. The CDR3 nucleotides are TGTGCCAGCAGGTGGGGGGGGATTAGCAATCAGCCCCAGCATTTT. It encodes CASRWGGISNQPQHF. Using reference TRBV28 and TRBJ1-5 for the parts outside the CDR3, the full variable domain is DVKVTQSSRYLVKRTGEKVFLECVQDMDHENMFWYRQDPGLGLRLIYFSYDVKMKEKGDIPEGYSVSREKKERFSLILESASTNQTSMYLCASRWGGISNQPQHFGDGTRLSIL.

This clonotype was detected many times. The V and J genes are TRBV29-1 and TRBJ1-1; 7 nucleotides match TRBD1. After removal of 6 bases from V and 2 bases from J, the junction contained 6 bases not matched to a gene. Germline V CDR1 and CDR2: SQVTM, ANQGSEA. The CDR3 extends over 13 amino acids. CDR3 amino acids: CSVAGQLNTEAFF. CDR3 sequence (DNA): TGCAGCGTCGCGGGACAGCTTAACACTGAAGCTTTCTTT.

This clonotype was detected a few times. The V call is TRBV27, the J call TRBJ2-7; 9 bases align to TRBD1. CDR1 and CDR2 from the germline V gene are MNHEY and SMNVEV (reference sequence). The CDR3 covers 15 residues. The J segment lost 4 bases and the V segment lost 8 bases, leaving 12 bases of the junction unmatched. The CDR3 protein is CASATAQGASYEQYF. The CDR3 bases are TGTGCCAGCGCCACGGCACAGGGGGCATCGTACGAGCAGTACTTC.

This clonotype came up many times. This chain uses TRBV28 with TRBJ2-7, with D tentatively TRBD1 (6 bases). V lost 10 bases to trimming and J lost 3 bases, with 19 bases between them. From germline, CDR1 is MDHEN and CDR2 SYDVKM. The CDR3 is made up of 14 amino acids. The CDR3: CAIGGQNEYYEQYF. Written as DNA, the CDR3 is TGTGCCATCGGAGGACAGAACGAATACTACGAGCAGTACTTC.

This clonotype was seen more than once but under ten times. The DNA for the CDR3 is TGTGCCACCCCCCGGGACAAAAACTCTGGAAACACCATATATTTT. This sequence encodes CATPRDKNSGNTIYF. The chain employs TRBV27 and TRBJ1-3; possible D gene TRBD1, 6 bases. CDR1 and CDR2 (germline): MNHEY, SMNVEV (reference sequence). Deletions cut 10 bases from V and 0 bases from J, with 16 bases between. The CDR3 extends over 15 amino acids.

This clonotype has at least ten counts. This chain uses TRBV11-2 with TRBJ2-1; unclear D gene. The germline CDR1 and CDR2 sequences are SGHAT and FQNNGV. The V gene lost 1 base and the J gene lost 8 bases, with 9 bases spanning the gap. The CDR3 runs 13 residues. The CDR3 here is CASSLVLGYEQFF. For the CDR3, the DNA is TGTGCCAGCAGCTTAGTTTTGGGTTATGAGCAGTTCTTC. Full variable domain (rest looked up from reference TRBV11-2 and TRBJ2-1): EAGVAQSPRYKIIEKRQSVAFWCNPISGHATLYWYQQILGQGPKLLIQFQNNGVVDDSQLPKDRFSAERLKGVDSTLKIQPAKLEDSAVYLCASSLVLGYEQFFGPGTRLTVL.

There are many counts of this clonotype. The chain has TRBV20-1 and TRBJ2-1, with D possibly TRBD1 on 6 matching bases. Trimming took 0 bases from V and 8 from J, leaving 11 bases between them. This CDR3 has 13 residues. Germline values: CDR1 DFQATT, CDR2 SNEGSKA (reference sequence). The CDR3 bases are TGCAGTGCTAGAGAAGGCAGGGGCCATGAGCAGTTCTTC. Translated: CSAREGRGHEQFF.

The V and J genes are TRBV7-8 and TRBJ2-7; 9 nucleotides agree with TRBD1. J lost 1 base, V lost 8 bases, and 3 bases had no gene match. CDR1 and CDR2 (germline): SGHVS, FQNEAQ. The CDR3 is made up of 13 amino acids. CDR3 protein: CASGQGSSYEQYF. The CDR3 coding sequence is TGTGCCAGCGGACAGGGGTCTTCCTACGAGCAGTACTTC.

This clonotype has just a few counts. The chain couples TRBV12-3 or TRBV12-4 to TRBJ2-3, with 9 bases identical to TRBD2. This CDR3 has 14 residues. V lost 5 bases to trimming and J lost 2 bases; unmatched junction nucleotides: 2. The CDR3 protein is CASSRTSVTDTQYF. Written as DNA, the CDR3 is TGTGCCAGCAGTCGGACTAGCGTCACAGATACGCAGTATTTT.

The rearrangement joins TRBV6-1 to TRBJ1-6; weak D call: TRBD1 (6 bases). Trimming took 9 bases from V and 6 from J, leaving 15 bases between them. Per germline, CDR1 MNHNS and CDR2 SASEGT. The CDR3 has 14 residues. As DNA, the CDR3 is TGTGCCAGTGGGCGCACAGGGTTTAATTCACCCCTCCACTTT. Translation gives CASGRTGFNSPLHF.

This clonotype was observed a few times. The chain uses TRBV4-2 and TRBJ2-4; TRBD2 agrees at 10 bases. The trim removed 0 bases at V and 5 bases at J, leaving 10 bases unmatched. This CDR3 region has 18 residues. The germline V gene has CDR1 LGHNA and CDR2 YNFKEQ. The CDR3 is CASSQDRAPGTSENIQYF. DNA for the CDR3: TGTGCCAGCAGCCAAGATAGGGCCCCCGGGACTAGCGAAAACATTCAGTACTTC.

This clonotype was detected many times. This sequence joins TRBV5-1 and TRBJ2-3; D possibly uses TRBD1 or TRBD2 (7 bases each). This CDR3 region has 15 residues. Trimming shortened V by 4 bases and J by 2 bases, and 14 bases separated the two germline ends. Germline V gives CDR1 SGHRS, CDR2 YFSETQ. The CDR3, as DNA: TGCGCCAGCAGCCGGGGGGACAGAGACACAGATACGCAGTATTTT. Protein product: CASSRGDRDTDTQYF.

This clonotype came up many times. This chain connects TRBV10-3 to TRBJ1-1; D is unclear. V was cut by 7 bases and J by 1 base, with 10 bases left in between. CDR1 is ENHRY and CDR2 is SYGVKD in the germline V gene. The CDR3 runs 13 residues. The CDR3 here is CAIKKDGNTEAFF. CDR3 DNA sequence: TGTGCCATCAAAAAGGACGGGAACACTGAAGCTTTCTTT.

This chain links TRBV11-2 with TRBJ1-5; D call uncertain. V was trimmed by 3 bases and J by 5 bases, leaving 8 bases between them. The CDR3 length is 13 residues. CDR1 SGHAT and CDR2 FQNNGV come from the germline V gene. The chain's CDR3 is CASSLAADQPQHF. In DNA, the CDR3 is TGTGCCAGCAGCTTGGCGGCCGATCAGCCCCAGCATTTT.

This clonotype came up many times. CDR3: CASSPGPSYEQYF. DNA of the CDR3: TGTGCCAGTAGTCCCGGGCCGTCCTACGAGCAGTACTTC. The V and J genes are TRBV19 and TRBJ2-7; D remains unclear. Trimming pared 5 bases from V and 1 base from J, leaving 9 bases between. The CDR3 contains 13 residues. The germline gives CDR1 LNHDA, CDR2 SQIVND (reference sequence).

This clonotype was observed many times. The V and J genes are TRBV10-2 and TRBJ1-5; 9 bases fit TRBD1. The germline V gene has CDR1 WSHSY and CDR2 SAAADI. The CDR3 extends over 17 amino acids. The junction had 9 bases not matched to a gene; V was cut back by 2 bases and J by 4 bases. The CDR3 sequence: CASSEPIGTGPNQPQHF. The CDR3 nucleotides read TGCGCCAGCAGTGAGCCAATTGGGACAGGGCCGAATCAGCCCCAGCATTTT.

V usage is TRBV30 and J usage is TRBJ1-2; D remains ambiguous. V was shortened by 7 bases and J by 3 bases, with 12 bases between the two germline ends. The V gene's germline CDR1 is GTSNPN and CDR2 SVGIG (reference sequence). This CDR3 contains 12 residues. Here the CDR3 DNA reads TGTGCCTTAAATCTATTTGACTATGGCTACACCTTC. This gives the protein CALNLFDYGYTF.

V and J are TRBV20-1 and TRBJ2-2, with 8 bases fitting TRBD1. CDR1 DFQATT and CDR2 SNEGSKA come from the germline V gene (reference sequence). CDR3 size: 16 residues. Trimming at V came to 5 bases and at J to 5 bases, leaving 13 bases not matched to a gene. The CDR3 protein is CSAQRAGGFGTGELFF. CDR3 nucleotides: TGCAGTGCTCAAAGGGCAGGGGGCTTCGGGACCGGGGAGCTGTTTTTT.

This clonotype was counted many times. At one end the junction does not follow the germline gene, possibly because of a read error. This chain links TRBV12-3 or TRBV12-4 with TRBJ2-1, with 8 bases fitting TRBD1. This CDR3 contains 12 residues. The CDR3 sequence: CASNLGDREQFF. CDR3 bases: TGTGCCAGCAATTTAGGGGACAGGGAGCAGTTCTTC.